Sequencing of this T cell receptor (beta chain) was carried out in a study of blood T cells in healthy people across ages. The use of a sample-barcoded 5' primer and a J-beta primer mix characterized a second PCR of about 7 to 12 cycles. TCRdb passed the 5' RACE reads through MiXCR, listing each CDR3 protein once. Of around 700,000 distinct CDR3 sequences listed, 20% to 30% were seen once; the top ten hold under 9.5%. This clonotype was counted between two and nine times. This CDR3 spans 16 amino acids. The ends lost 1 base at V and 3 bases at J; junction bases unmatched: 5. CDR1 and CDR2 (germline): KGHDR, SFDVKD. A further study also used this sample, focusing on T cells of mothers and their children.

J is TRBJ2-1 and V is TRBV24-1; 7 nucleotides align to TRBD2. This TCR derives from a boy younger than 18 in good health. The sample consisted of blood. Here the CDR3 reads CATSDFGGGFYNEQFF. In DNA, the CDR3 is TGTGCCACCAGTGATTTTGGGGGGGGGTTCTACAATGAGCAGTTCTTC.